Detailed here is one T cell receptor beta chain. Its specificity is unknown. Germline CDR1 SEHNR, CDR2 FQNEAQ (reference sequence). This CDR3 contains 12 residues. V was shortened by 2 bases and J by 3 bases, with 4 bases between the two germline ends. The sample belongs to a study of OX40 agonist ivuxolimab in advanced cancers. Study information: An agonistic human IgG2 monoclonal antibody against OX40 (CD134) was given.

The study's findings and limits: With doses of 0.1 to 3.0 mg/kg, CD4+ and CD8+ blood T cells had undergone clonal expansion by week 6.

Profiling relied on immunoSEQ multiplex PCR, and the TCRdb table lists in-frame clones only, not all of them. The sample holds about 12,000 clones, over 70% seen once. Material: CD4+ or CD8+ T cells sorted from blood, obtained in a trial of the OX40 agonist ivuxolimab. V is TRBV7-9 and J is TRBJ1-1; D call uncertain. This TCR came from an adult with an advanced solid tumor such as melanoma, head and neck, liver or kidney cancer. DNA for the CDR3: TGTGCCAGCAGCTTATCGGACACTGAAGCTTTCTTT. Its protein product is CASSLSDTEAFF.